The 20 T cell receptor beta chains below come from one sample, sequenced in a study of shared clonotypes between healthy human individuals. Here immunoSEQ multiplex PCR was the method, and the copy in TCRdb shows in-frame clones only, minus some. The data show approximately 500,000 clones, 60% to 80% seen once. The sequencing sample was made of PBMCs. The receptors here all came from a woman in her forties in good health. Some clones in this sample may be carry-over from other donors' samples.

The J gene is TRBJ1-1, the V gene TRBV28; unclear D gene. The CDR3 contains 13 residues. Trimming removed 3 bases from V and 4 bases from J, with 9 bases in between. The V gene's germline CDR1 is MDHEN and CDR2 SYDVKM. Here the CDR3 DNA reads TGTGCCAGCAGTTTCTCTCGGGGCACTGAAGCTTTCTTT. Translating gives CASSFSRGTEAFF. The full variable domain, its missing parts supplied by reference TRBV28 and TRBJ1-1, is DVKVTQSSRYLVKRTGEKVFLECVQDMDHENMFWYRQDPGLGLRLIYFSYDVKMKEKGDIPEGYSVSREKKERFSLILESASTNQTSMYLCASSFSRGTEAFFGQGTRLTVV.

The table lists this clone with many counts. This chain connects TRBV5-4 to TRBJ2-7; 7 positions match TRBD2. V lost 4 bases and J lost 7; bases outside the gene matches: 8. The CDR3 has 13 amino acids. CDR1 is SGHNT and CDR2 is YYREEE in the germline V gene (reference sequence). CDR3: CASSPVGAGEQYF. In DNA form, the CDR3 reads TGTGCCAGCAGCCCTGTGGGAGCGGGGGAGCAGTACTTC.

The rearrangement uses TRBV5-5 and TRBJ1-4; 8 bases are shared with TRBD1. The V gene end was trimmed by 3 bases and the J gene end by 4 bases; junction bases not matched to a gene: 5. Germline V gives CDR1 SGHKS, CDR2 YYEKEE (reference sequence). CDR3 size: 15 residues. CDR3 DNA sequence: TGTGCCAGCAGCTACGACAGGGGAGGTAATGAAAAACTGTTTTTT. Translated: CASSYDRGGNEKLFF.

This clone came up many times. The chain's CDR3 is CASSQGAYGYTF. The CDR3 coding sequence is TGTGCCAGCAGCCAGGGGGCCTATGGCTACACCTTC. The rearrangement joins TRBV11-1 to TRBJ1-2, with TRBD1 matching 8 bases. CDR1 and CDR2 (germline): SGHAT, FQDESV (reference sequence). The CDR3 consists of 12 residues. Germline trimming cut 5 bases from V and 4 bases from J; bases unmatched to any gene: 0.

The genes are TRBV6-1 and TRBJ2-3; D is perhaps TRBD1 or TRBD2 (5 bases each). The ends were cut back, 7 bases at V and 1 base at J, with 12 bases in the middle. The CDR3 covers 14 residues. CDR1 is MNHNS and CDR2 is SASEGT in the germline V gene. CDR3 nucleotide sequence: TGTGCCAGCACGCGGCAGGGAGGCACAGATACGCAGTATTTT. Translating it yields CASTRQGGTDTQYF.

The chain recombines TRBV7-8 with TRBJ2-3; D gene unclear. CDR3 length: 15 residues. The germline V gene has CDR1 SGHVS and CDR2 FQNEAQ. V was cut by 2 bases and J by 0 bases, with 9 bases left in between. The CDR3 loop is CASSLQLASTDTQYF. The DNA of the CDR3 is TGTGCCAGCAGCTTACAGTTGGCTAGCACAGATACGCAGTATTTT. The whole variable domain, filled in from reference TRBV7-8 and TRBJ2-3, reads GAGVSQSPRYKVAKRGQDVALRCDPISGHVSLFWYQQALGQGPEFLTYFQNEAQLDKSGLPSDRFFAERPEGSVSTLKIQRTQQEDSAVYLCASSLQLASTDTQYFGPGTRLTVL.

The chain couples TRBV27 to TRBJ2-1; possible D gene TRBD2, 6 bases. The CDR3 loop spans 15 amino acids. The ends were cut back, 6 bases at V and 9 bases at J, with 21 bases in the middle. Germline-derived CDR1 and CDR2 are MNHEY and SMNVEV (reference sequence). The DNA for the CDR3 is TGTGCCAGCAGCATAAGGAGTCTAGCGTCTACTGAGCAGTTCTTC. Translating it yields CASSIRSLASTEQFF.

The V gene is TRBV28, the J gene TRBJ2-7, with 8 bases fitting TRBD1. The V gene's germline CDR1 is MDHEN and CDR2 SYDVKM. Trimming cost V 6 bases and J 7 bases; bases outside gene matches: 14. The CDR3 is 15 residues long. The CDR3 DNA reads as TGTGCCAGCAGCCCAGGGGTCGACAGGGGTTGGGAGCAGTACTTC. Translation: CASSPGVDRGWEQYF.

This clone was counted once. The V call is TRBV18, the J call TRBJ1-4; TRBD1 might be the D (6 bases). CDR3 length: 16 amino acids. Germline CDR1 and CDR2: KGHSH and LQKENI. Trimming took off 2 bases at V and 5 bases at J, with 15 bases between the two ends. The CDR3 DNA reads TGTGCCAGCTCACCAAGAAGCGGGACACGAAATGAAAAACTGTTTTTT. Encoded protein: CASSPRSGTRNEKLFF.

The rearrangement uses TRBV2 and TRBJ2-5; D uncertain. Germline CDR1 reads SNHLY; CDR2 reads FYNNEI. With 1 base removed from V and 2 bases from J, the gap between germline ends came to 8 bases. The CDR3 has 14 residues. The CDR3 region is CASSEEAGQETQYF. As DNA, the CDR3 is TGTGCCAGCAGTGAAGAGGCAGGACAAGAGACCCAGTACTTC.

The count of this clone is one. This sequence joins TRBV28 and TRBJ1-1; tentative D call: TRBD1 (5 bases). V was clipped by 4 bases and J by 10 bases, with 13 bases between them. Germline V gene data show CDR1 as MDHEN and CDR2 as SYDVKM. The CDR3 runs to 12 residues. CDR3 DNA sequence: TGTGCCAGCAGTTCCGCGGGGGTTGGAGCTTTCTTT. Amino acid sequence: CASSSAGVGAFF.

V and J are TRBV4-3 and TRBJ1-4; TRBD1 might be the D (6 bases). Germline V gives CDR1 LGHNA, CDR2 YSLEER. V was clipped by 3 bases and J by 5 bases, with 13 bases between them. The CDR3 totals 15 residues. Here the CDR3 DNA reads TGCGCCAGCAGCCAGGGGGGGGCGGTGAATGAAAAACTGTTTTTT. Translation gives CASSQGGAVNEKLFF.

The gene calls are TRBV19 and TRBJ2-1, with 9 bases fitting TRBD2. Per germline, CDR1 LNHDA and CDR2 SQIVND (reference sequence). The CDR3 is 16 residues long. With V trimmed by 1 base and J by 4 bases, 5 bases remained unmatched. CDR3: CASSIVAGDLYNEQFF. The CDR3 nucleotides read TGTGCCAGTAGTATAGTAGCGGGAGACCTATACAATGAGCAGTTCTTC.

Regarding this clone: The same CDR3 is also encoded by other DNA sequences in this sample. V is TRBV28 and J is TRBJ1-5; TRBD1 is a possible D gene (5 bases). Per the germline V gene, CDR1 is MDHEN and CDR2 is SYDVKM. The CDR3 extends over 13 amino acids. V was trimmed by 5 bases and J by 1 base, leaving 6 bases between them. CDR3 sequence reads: CASSRDSNQPQHF. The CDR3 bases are TGTGCCAGCAGTCGGGACAGCAATCAGCCCCAGCATTTT.

The CDR3 region is CASSGTPSGRGNEQFF. The CDR3, as DNA: TGTGCCAGCAGTGGAACTCCTAGCGGGAGGGGCAATGAGCAGTTCTTC. The rearrangement links TRBV6-1 to TRBJ2-1; TRBD2 matches at 12 bases. The CDR3 covers 16 residues. The trim removed 4 bases at V and 6 bases at J, leaving 7 bases unmatched. Germline lookup yields CDR1 MNHNS and CDR2 SASEGT.

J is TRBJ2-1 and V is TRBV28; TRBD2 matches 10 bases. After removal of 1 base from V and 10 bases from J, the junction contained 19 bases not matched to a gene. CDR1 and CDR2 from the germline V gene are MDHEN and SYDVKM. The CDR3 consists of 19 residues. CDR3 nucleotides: TGTGCCAGCAGTTTATTTTCCCCCCTAGCGGGGGAACCCTCCGTGGAGCAGTTCTTC. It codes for CASSLFSPLAGEPSVEQFF.

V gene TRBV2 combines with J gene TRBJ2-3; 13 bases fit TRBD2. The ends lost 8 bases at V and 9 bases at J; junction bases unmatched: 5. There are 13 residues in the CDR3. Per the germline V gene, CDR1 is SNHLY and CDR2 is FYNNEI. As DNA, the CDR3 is TGTGCCAGCCAGACTAGCGGGAGGCCGACGCAGTATTTT. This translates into CASQTSGRPTQYF.

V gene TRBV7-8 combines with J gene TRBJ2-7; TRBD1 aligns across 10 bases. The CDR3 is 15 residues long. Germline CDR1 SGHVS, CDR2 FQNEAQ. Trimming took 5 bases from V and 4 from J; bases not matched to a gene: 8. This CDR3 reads CASSHRDRGGYEQYF. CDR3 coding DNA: TGTGCCAGCAGCCACCGGGACAGGGGAGGTTACGAGCAGTACTTC.

CDR3 sequence (DNA): TGTGCCAGCAGTGCATACCCGGGGGGCACTGAAGCTTTCTTT. Translating it yields CASSAYPGGTEAFF. The chain couples TRBV6-1 to TRBJ1-1; tentatively, D is TRBD1 (5 bases). The CDR3 is 14 amino acids. In germline, CDR1 is MNHNS, CDR2 SASEGT. V lost 4 bases, J lost 4 bases, and 13 bases lay in between.

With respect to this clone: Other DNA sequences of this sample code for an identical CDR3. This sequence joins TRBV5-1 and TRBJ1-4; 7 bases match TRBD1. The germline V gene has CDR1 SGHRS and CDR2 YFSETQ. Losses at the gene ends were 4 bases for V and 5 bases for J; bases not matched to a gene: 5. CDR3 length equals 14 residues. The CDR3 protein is CASSRDRANEKLFF. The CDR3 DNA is TGCGCCAGCAGCCGGGACAGAGCCAATGAAAAACTGTTTTTT. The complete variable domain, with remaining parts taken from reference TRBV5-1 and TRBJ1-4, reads KAGVTQTPRYLIKTRGQQVTLSCSPISGHRSVSWYQQTPGQGLQFLFEYFSETQRNKGNFPGRFSGRQFSNSRSEMNVSTLELGDSALYLCASSRDRANEKLFFGSGTQLSVL.